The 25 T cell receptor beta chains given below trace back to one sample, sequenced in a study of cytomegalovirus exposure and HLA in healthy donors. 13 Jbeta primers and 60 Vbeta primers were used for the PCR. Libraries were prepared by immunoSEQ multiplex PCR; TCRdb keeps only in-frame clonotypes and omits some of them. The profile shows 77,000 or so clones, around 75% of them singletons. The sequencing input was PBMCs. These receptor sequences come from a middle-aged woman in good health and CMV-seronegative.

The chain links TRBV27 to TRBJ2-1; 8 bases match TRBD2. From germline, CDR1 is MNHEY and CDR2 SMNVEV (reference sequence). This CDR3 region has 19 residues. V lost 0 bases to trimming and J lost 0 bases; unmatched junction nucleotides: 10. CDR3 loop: CASSLSSGLAGISYNEQFF. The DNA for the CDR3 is TGTGCCAGCAGTTTATCGTCAGGGCTAGCGGGCATCTCCTACAATGAGCAGTTCTTC.

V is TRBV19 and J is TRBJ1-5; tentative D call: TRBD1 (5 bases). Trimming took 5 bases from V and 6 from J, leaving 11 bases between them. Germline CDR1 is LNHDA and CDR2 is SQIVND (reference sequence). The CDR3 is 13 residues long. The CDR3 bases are TGTGCCAGTAGTGAACAAAGGGGTCAGCCCCAGCATTTT. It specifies CASSEQRGQPQHF.

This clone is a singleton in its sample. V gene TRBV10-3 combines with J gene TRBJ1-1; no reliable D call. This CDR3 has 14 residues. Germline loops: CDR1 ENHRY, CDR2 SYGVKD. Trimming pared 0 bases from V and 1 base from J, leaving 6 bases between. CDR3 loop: CAISESRQNTEAFF. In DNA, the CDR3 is TGTGCCATCAGTGAGTCGCGGCAGAACACTGAAGCTTTCTTT.

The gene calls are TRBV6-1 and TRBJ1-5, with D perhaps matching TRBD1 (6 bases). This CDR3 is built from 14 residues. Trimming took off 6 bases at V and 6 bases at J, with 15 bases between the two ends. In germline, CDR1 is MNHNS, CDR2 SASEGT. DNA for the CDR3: TGTGCCAGCAGCTCCCGGGGGGCGGCTCAGCCCCAGCATTTT. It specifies CASSSRGAAQPQHF.

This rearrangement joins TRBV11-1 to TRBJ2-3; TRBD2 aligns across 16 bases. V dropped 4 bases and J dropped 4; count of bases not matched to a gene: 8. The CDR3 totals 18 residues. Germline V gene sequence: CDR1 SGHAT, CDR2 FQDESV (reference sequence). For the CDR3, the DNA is TGTGCCAGCAGCTCGGGACTAGCGGGAGGGCTCACCCCAGATACGCAGTATTTT. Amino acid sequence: CASSSGLAGGLTPDTQYF. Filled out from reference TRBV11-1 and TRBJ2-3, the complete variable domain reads EAEVAQSPRYKITEKSQAVAFWCDPISGHATLYWYRQILGQGPELLVQFQDESVVDDSQLPKDRFSAERLKGVDSTLKIQPAELGDSAMYLCASSSGLAGGLTPDTQYFGPGTRLTVL.

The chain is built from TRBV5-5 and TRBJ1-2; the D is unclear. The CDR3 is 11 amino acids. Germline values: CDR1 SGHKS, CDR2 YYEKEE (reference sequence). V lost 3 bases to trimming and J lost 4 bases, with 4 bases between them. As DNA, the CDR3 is TGTGCCAGCAGCTCGAGCTATGGCTACACCTTC. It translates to CASSSSYGYTF.

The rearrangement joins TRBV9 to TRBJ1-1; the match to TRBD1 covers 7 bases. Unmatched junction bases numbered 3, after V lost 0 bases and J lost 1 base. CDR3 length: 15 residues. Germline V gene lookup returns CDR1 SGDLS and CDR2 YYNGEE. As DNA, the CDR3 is TGTGCCAGCAGCGTAGTAGGGACAGAGAACACTGAAGCTTTCTTT. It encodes CASSVVGTENTEAFF.

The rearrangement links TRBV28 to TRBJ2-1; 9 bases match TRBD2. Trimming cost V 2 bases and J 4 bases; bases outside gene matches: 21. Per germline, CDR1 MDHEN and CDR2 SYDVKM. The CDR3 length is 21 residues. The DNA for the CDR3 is TGTGCCAGCAGTTTAGGTTTATGGGTGCTAGCGGGGTCGATGGGGTACAATGAGCAGTTCTTC. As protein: CASSLGLWVLAGSMGYNEQFF.

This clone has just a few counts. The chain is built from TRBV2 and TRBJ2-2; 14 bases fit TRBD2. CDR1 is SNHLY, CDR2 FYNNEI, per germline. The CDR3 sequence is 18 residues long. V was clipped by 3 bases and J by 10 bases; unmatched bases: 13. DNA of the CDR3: TGTGCCAGCAGTGATTCGCGGGGGGGACTAGCGGGAGTGGAGGAGCTGTTTTTT. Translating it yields CASSDSRGGLAGVEELFF.

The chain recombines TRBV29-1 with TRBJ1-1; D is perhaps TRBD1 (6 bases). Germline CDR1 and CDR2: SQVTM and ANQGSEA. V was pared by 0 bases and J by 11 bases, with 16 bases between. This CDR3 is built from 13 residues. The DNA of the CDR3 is TGCAGCGTTGAAGAGAGCCCAGGGGAGCGGGCTTTCTTT. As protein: CSVEESPGERAFF.

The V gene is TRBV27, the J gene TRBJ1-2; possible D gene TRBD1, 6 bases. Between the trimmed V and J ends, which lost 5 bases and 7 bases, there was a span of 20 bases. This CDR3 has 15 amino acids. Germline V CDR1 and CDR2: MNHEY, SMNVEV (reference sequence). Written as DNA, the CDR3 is TGTGCCAGCAGTCCCCGCGGGGGCGCAACTGGTGGCTACACCTTC. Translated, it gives CASSPRGGATGGYTF.

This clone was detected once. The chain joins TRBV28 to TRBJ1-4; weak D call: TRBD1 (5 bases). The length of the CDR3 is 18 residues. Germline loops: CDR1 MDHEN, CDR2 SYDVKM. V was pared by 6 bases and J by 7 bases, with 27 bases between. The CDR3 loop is CASSFRTPRGGLGEKLFF. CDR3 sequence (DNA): TGTGCCAGCAGCTTTAGAACCCCCCGCGGGGGTTTAGGTGAAAAACTGTTTTTT.

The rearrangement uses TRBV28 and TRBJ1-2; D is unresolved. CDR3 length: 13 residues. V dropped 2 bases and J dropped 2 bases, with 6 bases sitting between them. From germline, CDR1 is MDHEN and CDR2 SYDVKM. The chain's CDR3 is CASSLRGNYGYTF. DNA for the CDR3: TGTGCCAGCAGTTTAAGAGGAAACTATGGCTACACCTTC.

The CDR3 DNA is TGCAGTGCCCGGGACACCGGGGAGCTGTTTTTT. Its translation is CSARDTGELFF. This rearrangement joins TRBV20-1 to TRBJ2-2; D remains ambiguous. The CDR3 runs 11 residues. The germline V gene has CDR1 DFQATT and CDR2 SNEGSKA (reference sequence). Trimming left V 6 bases short and J 3 bases short, with 5 bases between.

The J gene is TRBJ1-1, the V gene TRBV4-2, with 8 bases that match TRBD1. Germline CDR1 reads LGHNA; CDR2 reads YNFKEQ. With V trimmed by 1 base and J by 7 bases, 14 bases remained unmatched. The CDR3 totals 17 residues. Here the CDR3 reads CASSQADIPDRVDEAFF. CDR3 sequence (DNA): TGTGCCAGCAGCCAAGCGGATATACCGGACAGGGTTGATGAAGCTTTCTTT.

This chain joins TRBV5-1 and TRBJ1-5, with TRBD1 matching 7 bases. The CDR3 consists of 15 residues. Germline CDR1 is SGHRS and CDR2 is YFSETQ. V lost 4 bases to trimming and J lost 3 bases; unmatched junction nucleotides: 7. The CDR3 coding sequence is TGCGCCAGCAGCGAACAGGGGTTTAACAATCAGCCCCAGCATTTT. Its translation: CASSEQGFNNQPQHF.

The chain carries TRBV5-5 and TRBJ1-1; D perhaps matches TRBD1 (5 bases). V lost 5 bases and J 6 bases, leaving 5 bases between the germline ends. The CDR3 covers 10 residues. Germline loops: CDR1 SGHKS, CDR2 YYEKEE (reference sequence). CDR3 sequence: CASRGPEAFF. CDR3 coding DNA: TGTGCCAGCAGGGGGCCTGAAGCTTTCTTT. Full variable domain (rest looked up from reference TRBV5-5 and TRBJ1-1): DAGVTQSPTHLIKTRGQQVTLRCSPISGHKSVSWYQQVLGQGPQFIFQYYEKEERGRGNFPDRFSARQFPNYSSELNVNALLLGDSALYLCASRGPEAFFGQGTRLTVV.

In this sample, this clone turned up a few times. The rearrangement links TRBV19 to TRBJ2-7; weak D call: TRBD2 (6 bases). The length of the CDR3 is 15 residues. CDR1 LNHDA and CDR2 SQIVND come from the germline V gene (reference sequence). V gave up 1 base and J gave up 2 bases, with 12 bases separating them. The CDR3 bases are TGTGCCAGTAGTATAGCGAGAGCGGGTACCTACGAGCAGTACTTC. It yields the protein CASSIARAGTYEQYF.

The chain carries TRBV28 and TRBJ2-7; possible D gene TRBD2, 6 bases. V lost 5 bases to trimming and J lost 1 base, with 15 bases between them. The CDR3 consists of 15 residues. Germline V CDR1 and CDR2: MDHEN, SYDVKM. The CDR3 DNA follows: TGTGCCAGCAGTGGGGGTCGGGAGTGGTCCTACGAGCAGTACTTC. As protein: CASSGGREWSYEQYF.

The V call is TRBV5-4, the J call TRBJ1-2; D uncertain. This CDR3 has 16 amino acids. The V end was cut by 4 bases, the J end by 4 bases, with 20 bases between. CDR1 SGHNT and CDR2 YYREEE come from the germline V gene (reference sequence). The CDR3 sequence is CASSTPRAGFGYGYTF. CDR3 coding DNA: TGTGCCAGCAGCACCCCCCGGGCGGGTTTTGGCTATGGCTACACCTTC.

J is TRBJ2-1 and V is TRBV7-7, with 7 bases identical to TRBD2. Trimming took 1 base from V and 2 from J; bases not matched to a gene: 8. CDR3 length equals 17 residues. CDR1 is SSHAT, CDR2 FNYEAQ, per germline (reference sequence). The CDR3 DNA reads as TGTGCCAGCAGCTTAGTCGTCGGGGGAGGGCCCTACAATGAGCAGTTCTTC. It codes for CASSLVVGGGPYNEQFF.

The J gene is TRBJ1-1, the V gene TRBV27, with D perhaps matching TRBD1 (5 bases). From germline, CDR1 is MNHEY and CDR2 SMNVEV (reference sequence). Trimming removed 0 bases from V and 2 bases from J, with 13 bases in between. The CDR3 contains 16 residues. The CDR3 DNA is TGTGCCAGCAGTTTATCCCAGGGTTTGGGAAACACTGAAGCTTTCTTT. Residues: CASSLSQGLGNTEAFF.

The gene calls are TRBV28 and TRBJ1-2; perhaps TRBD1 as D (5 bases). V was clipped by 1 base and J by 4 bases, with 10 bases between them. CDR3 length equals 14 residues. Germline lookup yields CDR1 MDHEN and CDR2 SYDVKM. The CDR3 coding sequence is TGTGCCAGCAGTTTATCCGACAGCCTCTATGGCTACACCTTC. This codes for CASSLSDSLYGYTF.

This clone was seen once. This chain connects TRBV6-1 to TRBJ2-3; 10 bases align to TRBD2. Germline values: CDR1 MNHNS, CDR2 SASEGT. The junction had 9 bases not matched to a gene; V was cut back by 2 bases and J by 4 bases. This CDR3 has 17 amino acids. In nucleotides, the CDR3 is TGTGCCAGCAGTGAACCGGGACTAGCGCCAGGGGCAGATACGCAGTATTTT. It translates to CASSEPGLAPGADTQYF.

Written as DNA, the CDR3 is TGTGCCAGCAGCCCGACAGGTCCCGAAGCTTTCTTT. It encodes CASSPTGPEAFF. The chain employs TRBV7-2 and TRBJ1-1, with D perhaps matching TRBD1 (6 bases). Germline-derived CDR1 and CDR2 are SGHTA and FQGNSA. The CDR3 is 12 amino acids. V was shortened by 5 bases and J by 8 bases, with 12 bases between the two germline ends.